This T cell receptor (beta chain) was captured by sequencing in a study of CD8 T cell repertoires and HIV-1 epitope variants. Background on the study: Enriched T cells were co-cultured with equal autologous T cell-negative cells.

On this clone itself: Its specificity is unknown.

Assay used: immunoSEQ multiplex PCR; TCRdb lists only in-frame clones, some missing. The sample consists of thousands of clones, about two thirds of them appearing once. V lost 5 bases, J lost 4 bases, and 21 bases stayed unmatched. This CDR3 has 19 amino acids. Germline CDR1 and CDR2: MDHEN and SYDVKM. The specimen sequenced was cultured CD8+ T cells derived from PBMCs. This rearrangement joins TRBV28 to TRBJ1-2; 8 bases map to TRBD1. The sequence was obtained from a male donor with HIV. CDR3 in DNA: TGTGCCAGCAGTCCTACAGTAACTCCTGCGACAGGGGTGGCCTATGGCTACACCTTC. It encodes CASSPTVTPATGVAYGYTF.